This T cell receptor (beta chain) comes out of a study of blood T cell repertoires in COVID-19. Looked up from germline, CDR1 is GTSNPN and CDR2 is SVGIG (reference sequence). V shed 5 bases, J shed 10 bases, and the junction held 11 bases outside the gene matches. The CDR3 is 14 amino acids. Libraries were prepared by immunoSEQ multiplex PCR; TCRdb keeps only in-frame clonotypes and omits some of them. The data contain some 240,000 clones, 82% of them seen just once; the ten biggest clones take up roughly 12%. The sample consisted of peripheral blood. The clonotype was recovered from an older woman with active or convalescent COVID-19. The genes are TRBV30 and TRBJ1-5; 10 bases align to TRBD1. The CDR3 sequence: CAWGQTGGGFPQHF. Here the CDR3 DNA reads TGTGCCTGGGGCCAGACAGGGGGCGGTTTCCCCCAGCATTTT.